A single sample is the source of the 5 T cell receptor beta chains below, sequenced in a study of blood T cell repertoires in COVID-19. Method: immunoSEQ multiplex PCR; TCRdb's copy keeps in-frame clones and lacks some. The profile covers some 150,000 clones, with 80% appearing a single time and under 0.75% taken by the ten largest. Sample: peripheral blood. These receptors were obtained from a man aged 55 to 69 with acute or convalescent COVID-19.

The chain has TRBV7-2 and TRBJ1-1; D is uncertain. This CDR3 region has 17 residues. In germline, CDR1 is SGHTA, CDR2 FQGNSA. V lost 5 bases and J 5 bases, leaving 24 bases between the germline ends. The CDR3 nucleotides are TGTGCCAGCAGCCGCCAACCGTCTGGGAGCATAGGGACTGAAGCTTTCTTT. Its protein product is CASSRQPSGSIGTEAFF. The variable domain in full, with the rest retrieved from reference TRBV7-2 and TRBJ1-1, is GAGVSQSPSNKVTEKGKDVELRCDPISGHTALYWYRQSLGQGLEFLIYFQGNSAPDKSGLPSDRFSAERTGGSVSTLTIQRTQQEDSAVYLCASSRQPSGSIGTEAFFGQGTRLTVV.

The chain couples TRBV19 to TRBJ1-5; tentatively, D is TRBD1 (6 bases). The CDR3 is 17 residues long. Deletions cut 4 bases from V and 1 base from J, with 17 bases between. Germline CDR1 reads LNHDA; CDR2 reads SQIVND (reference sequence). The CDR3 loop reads CASSTLGQGLSNQPQHF. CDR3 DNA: TGTGCCAGTAGTACCCTCGGCCAGGGGTTAAGCAATCAGCCCCAGCATTTT.

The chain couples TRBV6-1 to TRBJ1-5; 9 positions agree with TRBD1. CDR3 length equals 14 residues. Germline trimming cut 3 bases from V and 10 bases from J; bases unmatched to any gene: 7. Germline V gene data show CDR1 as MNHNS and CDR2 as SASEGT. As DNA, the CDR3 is TGTGCCAGCAGTGAGGGACAGGGCTTAAGCCCCCAGCATTTT. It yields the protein CASSEGQGLSPQHF.

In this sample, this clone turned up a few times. The chain's CDR3 is CASSQGQGGNYGYTF. CDR3 in DNA: TGTGCCAGCAGCCAAGGACAGGGGGGCAACTATGGCTACACCTTC. The chain has TRBV3-1 (or the pseudogene TRBV3-2) and TRBJ1-2; 9 nucleotides match TRBD1. This CDR3 has 15 residues. J lost 2 bases, V lost 1 base, and 2 bases had no gene match. Germline assignment: CDR1 LGHDT and CDR2 YNNKEL (reference sequence).

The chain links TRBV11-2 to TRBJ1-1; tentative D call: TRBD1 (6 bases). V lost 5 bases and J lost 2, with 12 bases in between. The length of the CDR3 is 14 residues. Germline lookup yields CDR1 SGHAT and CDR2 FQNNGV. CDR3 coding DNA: TGTGCCAGCAGCCCAGACAGGTTTAACACTGAAGCTTTCTTT. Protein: CASSPDRFNTEAFF.